This TCR beta chain was sequenced during a study of T cell responses to AZD1222 COVID-19 vaccine (dated by TCRdb to 2020 to 2022). With respect to the entire study: A total of just over 230 trial participants underwent TCR sequencing, of whom more than 200 had received two doses of AZD1222 and about 25 had received two doses of the MenACWY control vaccine. Trial participants were enrolled by age into subgroups of 18-55, 56-69 and 70-plus years, and around 150, 29 and 61 TCR-sequenced participants, respectively, were included in these subgroups. What the research found in general, with its limitations: Conclusions about previously exposed vaccinees are limited, since just a handful of AZD1222 recipients were seropositive for SARS-CoV-2 at baseline. Because no samples from the day 14 peak response were available, repertoires could be characterized only after the peak T cell response. The 56-69-year group was small, and its depth increase did not reach significance, likely because of low power. Vaccine-associated CD4 TCRs spanned the whole spike protein, with dominant responses in regions 160-218 and 743-854. Spike-specific TCR breadth and depth rose significantly after two AZD1222 doses compared with day 0 and with MenACWY recipients. Reportedly, close to half of the unique spike-specific TCRs recognized epitopes lying outside the regions that are mutated in the B.1.351 and B.1.1.7 variants. Participants were mostly white British and included more females than males, and it was suggested by the authors that clonal diversity may have been underestimated.

From the germline V gene (reference sequence), CDR1 is MNHEY and CDR2 is SMNVEV. The cysteine opens and the phenylalanine closes a CDR3 of 13 amino acids. CDR3 DNA is the only sequence kept; it has 39 bases, read in frame from the first base. V is cut by 4 bases and J by 6 bases, and the space between the germline ends is 10 bases. Of note for this clone: Its antigen is not yet known. No clone much larger than this one lies a single base away; base qualities are absent.

The time point tag for this specimen amounts to: about 28 days (+/-7) after the second vaccine dose. The label giving this sample's treatment or condition can be read as: meningococcal conjugate vaccine given as trial control. The vaccinee samples were drawn from two UK trials, COV001 and COV002, one of which was a single-blind randomized controlled phase 2/3 trial testing AZD1222 (ChAdOx1 nCoV-19) in healthy adults. For TCRbeta chain sequencing, PBMC samples were collected from trial participants at day 0 and at day 28 after the second dose. The CDR3 regions of human TCRbeta chains were analyzed by immunosequencing. The paper's processing steps were these. Repertoire TCRs were checked for matches against a reference library of SARS-CoV-2-specific TCRs that had been generated using the MIRA antigen-specificity platform. Breadth was defined as the fraction of unique TCRs that were SARS-CoV-2-associated, and depth was defined as the fraction of total T cells that were SARS-CoV-2-associated. Using the MIRA data, each spike-specific TCR was assigned both to the spike region to which the TCR was reactive and to a CD4 or CD8 class. Log10-transformed breadth and depth values were compared by one-way ANOVA with Sidak's multiple comparisons tests. TCRdb retrieved this table from immuneACCESS and kept in-frame rearrangements only. Not all clones are present; in checked studies, unresolved V genes account for under half, and no reason is known for the remainder. From that table come the V and J calls and clone size; the DNA was used to work out D and trimming. This sample gives some 150,000 clones in total; 85% to 90% of them show up just once. The top ten clonotypes cover approximately 4.2% of the sample.

Here the chain combines TRBV27 and TRBJ2-1, and possibly TRBD2, on 5 matching bases. The clonotype comes from an adult who received the MenACWY meningococcal vaccine as a control. The sequencing here drew on peripheral blood, taken 28 days after the second dose of the MenACWY control vaccine. The CDR3 protein sequence reads: CASSYTRSNEQFF. The DNA is TGTGCCAGCAGTTATACTAGAAGCAATGAGCAGTTCTTC.